A selection of T cell receptor beta chains follows, all from one sample in a study of cytomegalovirus exposure and HLA in healthy donors. The data were produced by immunoSEQ multiplex PCR, yet TCRdb's version contains in-frame clones alone and is incomplete. Found here are 130,000 to 150,000 clones, 65% to 90% of them singletons; the top ten hold less than 3%. The sequencing sample was made of PBMCs. These receptors all come from a woman aged 25 to 39 in good health and CMV-seronegative. CDR3s include the opening cysteine and the closing phenylalanine or tryptophan.

>TRBV19
CASTRQAINTEAFF
>TRBV29-1
CSVEVTGPFSYSGELFF
>TRBV18
CASSPQGAGGSPLHF
>TRBV30
CAWSVSQGGYTF
>TRBV5-1
CASSPGHMNTEAFF
>TRBV6-5
CASSYSGDRNQPQHF
>TRBV14
CASSQEPGQGGTEAFF
>TRBV5-6
CASTMAGTEAFF
>TRBV25-1
CASSDLGSGGVGTYEQYF
>TRBV10-3
CAISGGTSGPYEQYF
>TRBV28
CASSPRTGDYEQYF
>TRBV7-8
CASSFTSGGRDTQYF
>TRBV27
CASSLRDSSGNTIYF
>TRBV5-4
CASSLDKGVNYF
>TRBV27
CASSLSRTYGYTF
>TRBV7-9
CASSLGAAENTEAFF
>TRBV9
CASSAGLSGHNEQFF
>TRBV19
CASSIGRGANYGYTF
>TRBV6-5
CASSYTAGGGTEAFF
>TRBV7-7
CASSTSGTSEETQYF
>TRBV7-9
CASSLGEGSITEAFF
>TRBV21-1
CASSLRGGQVTEAFF
>TRBV18
CASSRGETQYF
>TRBV27
CASSRYRAGVAEAFF
>TRBV30
CAWSGTSGRATYNEQFF
>TRBV7-9
CSSSLVQGAYEQYF
>TRBV15
CATSRDATGSRGYTF
>TRBV6-1
CASSRGQGEAFF
>TRBV5-6
CASSLSGIRTGELFF
>TRBV18
CASSPQLSRGDTQYF
>TRBV28
CASSAGLTSYEQYF
>TRBV5-5
CASTAIAGGRGNEQFF
>TRBV25-1
CASSDSGATAYEQYF
>TRBV5-1
CASSLGEGGRPYEQYF